Below, 14 T cell receptor beta chains from the same sample are listed, as sequenced in a study of beta chain features in type 1 diabetes. Since all of the isolated RNA was reverse transcribed, expressed TCRB transcripts were what got sequenced. Some clones are missing from TCRdb's copy, which holds only in-frame ones; the method was immunoSEQ multiplex PCR. The sample shows a few hundred thousand clones, over 12% of them seen only once. The sequenced sample was naive CD4+ T cells from blood. The source is a woman aged 18-29 years in good health.

This clone appeared a few times. This chain joins TRBV5-4 and TRBJ2-1; the D is unclear. The CDR3 extends over 11 amino acids. Deletions cut 4 bases from V and 6 bases from J, with 5 bases between. Per germline, CDR1 SGHNT and CDR2 YYREEE (reference sequence). The CDR3 DNA reads TGTGCCAGCAGCCTATTCAATGAGCAGTTCTTC. The encoded protein is CASSLFNEQFF.

This clone was seen a few times. This chain joins TRBV7-2 and TRBJ2-1; D is ambiguous. The CDR3 sequence is 13 residues long. The germline V gene has CDR1 SGHTA and CDR2 FQGNSA. V lost 0 bases and J 6 bases, leaving 6 bases between the germline ends. The DNA of the CDR3 is TGTGCCAGCAGCTTAGCTCCCTCCAATGAGCAGTTCTTC. Residues: CASSLAPSNEQFF.

This rearrangement joins TRBV30 to TRBJ1-1, with TRBD1 matching 8 bases. Trimming at V came to 4 bases and at J to 4 bases, leaving 5 bases not matched to a gene. Germline CDR1 reads GTSNPN; CDR2 reads SVGIG (reference sequence). The length of the CDR3 is 13 residues. The DNA of the CDR3 is TGTGCCTGGAATCAGGGGGCGCGCACTGAAGCTTTCTTT. This codes for CAWNQGARTEAFF.

The rearrangement joins TRBV11-2 to TRBJ2-2; D may be TRBD1 (6 bases). Trimming cost V 4 bases and J 8 bases, with 14 bases left between them. Looked up from germline, CDR1 is SGHAT and CDR2 is FQNNGV. The CDR3 sequence is 14 residues long. CDR3 sequence: CASSSGHLGGELFF. CDR3 in DNA: TGTGCCAGCAGCTCGGGACATCTAGGGGGGGAGCTGTTTTTT.

This rearrangement joins TRBV6-5 to TRBJ2-7; D is perhaps TRBD2 (5 bases). V gave up 4 bases and J gave up 7 bases, with 20 bases separating them. The germline gives CDR1 MNHEY, CDR2 SVGAGI. The CDR3 contains 15 residues. The CDR3 is CASSWTSRATQEQYF. Here the CDR3 DNA reads TGTGCCAGCAGTTGGACTTCCCGGGCCACCCAAGAGCAGTACTTC.

The chain has TRBV18 and TRBJ1-3; 7 nucleotides line up with TRBD1. Germline-derived CDR1 and CDR2 are KGHSH and LQKENI. With V trimmed by 3 bases and J by 0 bases, 5 bases remained unmatched. CDR3 length: 16 amino acids. This CDR3 is CASSPGQPNSGNTIYF. The DNA of the CDR3 is TGTGCCAGCTCACCGGGACAGCCGAACTCTGGAAACACCATATATTTT.

This clone was counted a few times. This chain connects TRBV29-1 to TRBJ1-2; D is unclear. The length of the CDR3 is 15 residues. Germline V gene sequence: CDR1 SQVTM, CDR2 ANQGSEA. V dropped 4 bases and J dropped 4 bases, with 19 bases sitting between them. DNA of the CDR3: TGCAGCGTTGTAATCAATCCCCGGGGTCCCTATGGCTACACCTTC. Translating it yields CSVVINPRGPYGYTF. The whole variable domain, filled in from reference TRBV29-1 and TRBJ1-2, reads SAVISQKPSRDICQRGTSLTIQCQVDSQVTMMFWYRQQPGQSLTLIATANQGSEATYESGFVIDKFPISRPNLTFSTLTVSNMSPEDSSIYLCSVVINPRGPYGYTFGSGTRLTVV.

The chain is built from TRBV5-4 and TRBJ2-3; TRBD2 aligns across 7 bases. The CDR3 is made up of 16 amino acids. V lost 4 bases, J lost 2 bases, and 10 bases stayed unmatched. In germline, CDR1 is SGHNT, CDR2 YYREEE (reference sequence). CDR3 nucleotides: TGTGCCAGCAGCCTCCCCCAGCGGGGAGTCACAGATACGCAGTATTTT. Translated, it gives CASSLPQRGVTDTQYF.

This clone was seen a handful of times. This chain links TRBV30 with TRBJ1-1, with D possibly being TRBD1 (6 bases). V was pared by 3 bases and J by 5 bases, with 16 bases between. Germline values: CDR1 GTSNPN, CDR2 SVGIG (reference sequence). The CDR3 consists of 14 residues. In DNA, the CDR3 is TGTGCCTGGAGGGTCCGGGGGGCGCGGACTGAAGCTTTCTTT. This encodes CAWRVRGARTEAFF.

The chain combines TRBV28 with TRBJ2-5; the D gene is possibly TRBD1 (6 bases). Trimming shortened V by 2 bases and J by 0 bases, and 13 bases separated the two germline ends. CDR3 size: 16 residues. CDR1 and CDR2 (germline): MDHEN, SYDVKM. The CDR3 bases are TGTGCCAGCAGTTTACGGGGACACCCGTACCAAGAGACCCAGTACTTC. Amino acid sequence: CASSLRGHPYQETQYF.

V is TRBV29-1 and J is TRBJ2-2, with 7 positions matching TRBD1. Germline V gene lookup returns CDR1 SQVTM and CDR2 ANQGSEA. J gave up 7 bases and V 5 bases, and 10 bases lay outside the gene matches. CDR3 length: 14 amino acids. The CDR3 here is CSVRTGFISGELFF. The CDR3 coding sequence is TGCAGCGTTAGGACAGGTTTCATCAGCGGGGAGCTGTTTTTT.

This clone turned up a few times. The chain joins TRBV6-5 to TRBJ2-7, with D maybe TRBD1 (6 bases). CDR3 size: 14 residues. Germline lookup yields CDR1 MNHEY and CDR2 SVGAGI. V lost 0 bases and J lost 3, with 9 bases in between. Here the CDR3 reads CASSYSDRYYEQYF. CDR3 nucleotide sequence: TGTGCCAGCAGTTACTCCGACAGGTACTACGAGCAGTACTTC.

V usage is TRBV6-1 and J usage is TRBJ2-7; D unclear. Trimming took off 3 bases at V and 2 bases at J, with 8 bases between the two ends. CDR3 size: 13 residues. Germline V gene sequence: CDR1 MNHNS, CDR2 SASEGT. The CDR3: CASSERSAYEQYF. The DNA of the CDR3 is TGTGCCAGCAGTGAGAGGTCAGCCTACGAGCAGTACTTC.

This clone was seen a few times. The V gene is TRBV2, the J gene TRBJ1-2; the match to TRBD1 covers 8 bases. CDR1 and CDR2 (germline): SNHLY, FYNNEI. The CDR3 sequence is 14 residues long. With 6 bases clipped from V and 6 bases from J, the junction kept 9 bases outside the gene matches. The CDR3 here is CASRGQAHRNGYTF. The DNA for the CDR3 is TGTGCCAGCAGGGGACAGGCCCACCGTAATGGCTACACCTTC.